One T cell receptor beta chain is described in this entry. One junction end does not reproduce the germline sequence, and a read error may be involved. Clones were sequenced by immunoSEQ multiplex PCR, and TCRdb holds only the in-frame ones, with some missing. The table shows about 80,000 clones, with just over 90% occurring only once. This record belongs to a study of T cell changes during pregnancy in multiple sclerosis. The CDR3 extends over 14 amino acids. The germline gives CDR1 WSHSY, CDR2 SAAADI. Material: peripheral blood, obtained before pregnancy. This TCR was sampled from a female donor with multiple sclerosis, enrolled in a pregnancy study. J is TRBJ1-2 and V is TRBV10-2; D might be TRBD1 (6 bases). In DNA form, the CDR3 reads TGCGCCAGCAGTGAGTCACAGGGTCTCTTCACTCTAAGCTTC. This sequence encodes CASSESQGLFTLSF.